Here is one T cell receptor beta chain with its context. This clone has just a few counts. The antigen it recognizes is unknown. Qualities for individual bases were not recorded, and no much larger clone is one base off. V lost 8 bases and J lost 8 bases; the stretch between them is 15 bases long. CDR3 length: 12 amino acids, cysteine to phenylalanine. This entry keeps only the CDR3 DNA: 36 bases, framed from base 1. The germline V gene sets CDR1 to SGHTA and CDR2 to FQGNSA. The data stem from a study of regulatory dendritic cells for organ transplantation (TCRdb year 2017). In the study overall: Regulatory dendritic cells were generated from monocytes cultured with vitamin D3 on days 0 and 4 and IL-10 on day 4. The TCRbeta repertoires of sorted naive and memory CD4+ and CD8+ T cells were sequenced before and after allostimulation with regulatory or mature dendritic cells. On day 6, LPS was added to the DC cultures so that the response of the DCs to a potent maturation-inducing agent could be evaluated.

The TCRbeta CDR3 regions were amplified in a multiplexed two-step PCR with Vbeta-specific forward primers and Jbeta-specific reverse primers. TCRbeta libraries were sequenced on an Illumina instrument through the immunoSEQ service. In the authors' own workflow: IMGT annotation was used to assign V, D and J genes, and synthetic CDR3 analogues were used to correct the counts for multiplex PCR bias. The immunoSEQ Analyzer calculated repertoire clonality as one minus the normalized Shannon entropy. Clonal expansion was defined using Fisher's exact test with Benjamini-Hochberg false discovery rate control and a two-tailed threshold of P<0.01. Sourced from immuneACCESS, this table was stored by TCRdb with only in-frame sequences that have V and J called. A share of the clones is absent; for the studies checked, an unresolved V gene accounts for under half, and the remainder has no known explanation. V and J calls and clone size come straight from that table; D and trimming were deduced from the DNA. This sample comprises some 11,000 clones, roughly 82% of them detected only once. The ten biggest clones cover over 2.5% of the sample.

Paper-wide results and their limitations: Allostimulation expanded memory CD8+ clones in both subjects, but regulatory dendritic cells appeared to induce more limited expansion than mature dendritic cells. The repertoires of naive CD4+ and CD8+ T cells were highly diverse, while memory cell repertoires were less diverse, with memory CD8+ cells being the most oligoclonal. Only a couple of subjects were sequenced, and considerable between-individual heterogeneity in the alloreactive memory CD8+ T cell pool was noted by the authors. Of the resting subsets, memory CD8+ T cells had the largest number of alloreactive TCR clonotypes.

Sorted T cell subsets were CFSE-labeled and co-cultured for 4 to 5 days with allogeneic regulatory or mature dendritic cells at a 1:10 DC:T ratio. FACS was used to sort CD4+ or CD8+ cells into naive T cells, defined as CD45RA+, and memory T cells, defined as CD45RO+. A couple of healthy control subjects provided the T cells used for TCR sequencing. The Qiagen DNeasy Blood & Tissue Kit was used to extract genomic DNA. Rearrangement joined TRBV7-2 to TRBJ1-2; the D gene is perhaps TRBD1, on 5 matching bases. The sequence was collected from a human donor in good health. The material sequenced was memory CD4+ T cells from blood cultured with regulatory dendritic cells. The cell subset or site label of this sample denotes: CD45RO+ memory T cells. The sequenced DNA is TGTGCCAGCTCGGACTTCGGGGGAGGCTACACCTTC. The encoded protein is CASSDFGGGYTF.